These 9 T cell receptor beta chains share one sample of origin, sequenced in a study of T-cell reconstitution after alpha-beta-depleted transplantation in children. This sample's TCRbeta library carried unique molecular identifier barcodes. MiXCR, run by TCRdb on the PCR reads, gives a single entry per CDR3 protein. The repertoire holds 200,000 to 250,000 distinct CDR3 sequences, with roughly 10% as singletons. Sequences were derived from PBMCs from the stem cell graft donor, sampled from the stem cell graft. The receptors stem from a human donor who donated a stem cell graft to a child with acute lymphoblastic leukemia.

This clonotype occurred a few times. V usage is TRBV5-5 and J usage is TRBJ1-6; D is unclear. Trimming removed 5 bases from V and 5 bases from J, with 11 bases in between. Germline values: CDR1 SGHKS, CDR2 YYEKEE (reference sequence). The CDR3 has 14 residues. DNA for the CDR3: TGTGCCAGCAGGCAATGGGAGGATAATTCACCCCTCCACTTT. It yields the protein CASRQWEDNSPLHF. Supplemented by reference TRBV5-5 and TRBJ1-6, the full variable domain reads DAGVTQSPTHLIKTRGQQVTLRCSPISGHKSVSWYQQVLGQGPQFIFQYYEKEERGRGNFPDRFSARQFPNYSSELNVNALLLGDSALYLCASRQWEDNSPLHFGNGTRLTVT.

The chain joins TRBV6-1 to TRBJ1-5; a weak D match, TRBD1 (6 bases). V was cut by 6 bases and J by 4 bases, with 10 bases left in between. The CDR3 sequence is 13 residues long. Germline CDR1 MNHNS, CDR2 SASEGT. The CDR3 DNA is TGTGCCAGCAGACGGGACATAAATCAGCCCCAGCATTTT. This sequence encodes CASRRDINQPQHF.

This chain joins TRBV5-6 and TRBJ2-3; D remains unclear. This CDR3 region has 13 residues. Germline assignment: CDR1 SGHDT and CDR2 YYEEEE. V lost 3 bases and J 5 bases, leaving 10 bases between the germline ends. The CDR3 coding sequence is TGTGCCAGCAGCTGGACGGCTCTAGATACGCAGTATTTT. Translating it yields CASSWTALDTQYF.

This clonotype was seen a handful of times. J is TRBJ2-3 and V is TRBV12-3 or TRBV12-4; 14 bases match TRBD2. V was pared by 5 bases and J by 2 bases, with 15 bases of the junction left unmatched. The length of the CDR3 is 20 residues. The CDR3 here is CASSPQPGTSGGANTDTQYF. CDR3 bases: TGTGCCAGCAGTCCTCAACCCGGGACTAGCGGGGGAGCTAACACAGATACGCAGTATTTT.

J is TRBJ1-4 and V is TRBV20-1; TRBD1 agrees at 10 bases. The CDR3 extends over 15 amino acids. The V segment lost 2 bases and the J segment 7 bases; nucleotides outside the gene matches: 7. The germline gives CDR1 DFQATT, CDR2 SNEGSKA (reference sequence). As DNA, the CDR3 is TGCAGTGCTAGACTAACCCGGGACAGGGGTGAAAAACTGTTTTTT. It specifies CSARLTRDRGEKLFF.

This clonotype showed up just a few times. The chain uses TRBV12-3 or TRBV12-4 and TRBJ2-1, with D perhaps TRBD2 (6 bases). The CDR3 length is 15 residues. V lost 7 bases and J 0 bases, leaving 13 bases between the germline ends. CDR3 sequence reads: CASKPRGNSYNEQFF. As DNA, the CDR3 is TGTGCCAGCAAACCGCGGGGCAACTCCTACAATGAGCAGTTCTTC.

This clonotype was observed a few times. The chain carries TRBV5-1 and TRBJ2-3; TRBD2 aligns across 12 bases. After removal of 4 bases from V and 5 bases from J, the junction contained 2 bases not matched to a gene. The V gene's germline CDR1 is SGHRS and CDR2 YFSETQ. The CDR3 is made up of 14 amino acids. DNA for the CDR3: TGCGCCAGCAGCCCGACTAGCGGGGGAGATACGCAGTATTTT. It is translated as CASSPTSGGDTQYF.

This clonotype came up many times. The chain uses TRBV6-2 or TRBV6-3 and TRBJ1-1, with D perhaps matching TRBD1 (5 bases). CDR1 is MNHEY and CDR2 is SVGEGT in the germline V gene. The CDR3 consists of 11 residues. The V and J ends lost 6 bases and 7 bases respectively, with 9 bases between them. The CDR3 reads CASSLQGEAFF. CDR3 nucleotide sequence: TGTGCCAGCAGCCTCCAGGGTGAAGCTTTCTTT.

The table lists this clonotype with a few counts. The chain carries TRBV24-1 and TRBJ2-5; 9 positions match TRBD1. Germline values: CDR1 KGHDR, CDR2 SFDVKD. CDR3 size: 16 residues. Trimming cost V 4 bases and J 3 bases; bases outside gene matches: 8. The CDR3 DNA reads TGTGCCACCAGTGAGCCGGGACAGGGATCGAAAGAGACCCAGTACTTC. This codes for CATSEPGQGSKETQYF.